The sequence of this T cell receptor (beta chain) was determined in a study of T cell repertoires in aging, cancer and after chemotherapy. Study as a whole: Paired samples before and after chemotherapy came from chronic lymphocytic leukemia patients on fludarabine- or bendamustine-based regimens. Regarding the study as a whole: Compared with age-matched healthy donors, untreated hematological or solid cancer patients showed higher blood TCR clonality.

This clonotype appeared once. Its antigen is not known. Peripheral blood genomic DNA, not sorted cells or RNA, was the template. TRB rearrangements spanning V, D and J were amplified using mixed TRB-A/B primers. TCRdb reanalysed the multiplex PCR reads using MiXCR and keeps one entry per CDR3 protein. Of about 6,600 distinct CDR3 sequences detected, roughly 29% appear once; the ten largest clones hold about 70%. There are 16 residues in the CDR3. The germline V gene has CDR1 SGHRS and CDR2 YFSETQ. V lost 4 bases and J 7 bases, leaving 20 bases between the germline ends. The rearrangement uses TRBV5-1 and TRBJ1-4; maybe TRBD1 (6 bases). The TCR originated in a human donor with a blood cancer. The donor label of this sample is uncertain. The sample comprised blood. The CDR3 DNA sequence: TGCGCCAGCAGCATACAGGGTATTGGATCGGGTGAAAAACTGTTTTTT. It encodes CASSIQGIGSGEKLFF.